The next 17 T cell receptor beta chains were all read from a single sample in a study of regulatory T cells in long-lasting Graves disease. To make TCR beta libraries, researchers used iRepertoire HTBI primers and Arm-PCR of CDR3 regions. MiXCR was run by TCRdb on the multiplex PCR reads, yielding one entry per CDR3 protein. Of around 250,000 distinct CDR3 sequences listed, 15% to 20% are singletons. Time point of the sample: newly diagnosed GD, antithyroid drugs for less than 3 months. The authors made the TCR library using RNA they extracted from PBMCs. The data also belong to a second study, concerning T cells in Graves' hyperthyroidism and ophthalmopathy.

The sample in question was peripheral blood mononuclear cells (PBMCs), obtained at new diagnosis, from a patient treated with antithyroid drugs. Every receptor here comes from a woman aged 30 to 39 with Graves disease.

Many counts were recorded for this clonotype. The CDR3 here is CASSLRWVSYEQYF. The DNA for the CDR3 is TGTGCCAGCAGCTTGAGATGGGTTTCCTACGAGCAGTACTTC. The chain employs TRBV5-6 and TRBJ2-7; D remains ambiguous. Trimming cost V 1 base and J 1 base, with 9 bases left between them. The germline gives CDR1 SGHDT, CDR2 YYEEEE. This CDR3 region has 14 residues. The full variable domain, completed using reference TRBV5-6 and TRBJ2-7, is DAGVTQSPTHLIKTRGQQVTLRCSPKSGHDTVSWYQQALGQGPQFIFQYYEEEERQRGNFPDRFSGHQFPNYSSELNVNALLLGDSALYLCASSLRWVSYEQYFGPGTRLTVT.

This clonotype was recorded many times. CDR3 region: CASSVGDNSIREQYF. The DNA for the CDR3 is TGTGCCAGCAGCGTAGGGGACAACTCGATACGGGAGCAGTACTTC. The rearrangement links TRBV9 to TRBJ2-7, with D tentatively TRBD1 (6 bases). This CDR3 is 15 amino acids long. Germline loops: CDR1 SGDLS, CDR2 YYNGEE. Trimming cost V 0 bases and J 7 bases, with 17 bases left between them.

This clonotype was detected ten times or more. The rearrangement joins TRBV12-3 or TRBV12-4 to TRBJ2-1; D tentatively reads TRBD1 or TRBD2 (5 bases each). The CDR3 consists of 15 residues. The V gene lost 0 bases and the J gene lost 9 bases, with 15 bases spanning the gap. CDR3 coding DNA: TGTGCCAGCAGTTTAGCGGGGGTTCGAAATGGTGAGCAGTTCTTC. It translates to CASSLAGVRNGEQFF.

This clonotype has at least ten counts. The V and J genes are TRBV9 and TRBJ2-5; TRBD1 might be the D (6 bases). The V end was cut by 3 bases, the J end by 5 bases, with 17 bases between. CDR3 length: 15 amino acids. Germline CDR1 reads SGDLS; CDR2 reads YYNGEE. The CDR3 DNA reads as TGTGCCAGCAGCGCCGACCTACAGGGCGGGGAGACCCAGTACTTC. Its protein is CASSADLQGGETQYF.

This clonotype was seen repeatedly, ten times or more. The chain joins TRBV7-3 to TRBJ2-1; perhaps TRBD2 as D (6 bases). Trimming took off 2 bases at V and 9 bases at J, with 17 bases between the two ends. This CDR3 contains 15 residues. Germline values: CDR1 SGHTA, CDR2 FQGTGA. CDR3 nucleotides: TGTGCCAGCAGCTTAGCCGGGACTTTCACTAGTGAGCAGTTCTTC. It translates to CASSLAGTFTSEQFF. The full variable domain, completed using reference TRBV7-3 and TRBJ2-1, is GAGVSQTPSNKVTEKGKYVELRCDPISGHTALYWYRQSLGQGPEFLIYFQGTGAADDSGLPNDRFFAVRPEGSVSTLKIQRTERGDSAVYLCASSLAGTFTSEQFFGPGTRLTVL.

The sample holds many counts of this clonotype. The chain links TRBV5-5 to TRBJ2-5, with a possible D match to TRBD1 (5 bases). With 1 base removed from V and 6 bases from J, the gap between germline ends came to 13 bases. The CDR3 runs 14 residues. Germline V gene lookup returns CDR1 SGHKS and CDR2 YYEKEE (reference sequence). The CDR3 DNA sequence: TGTGCCAGCAGCTTGTCACAGGTCGGGCAGACCCAGTACTTC. Its translation is CASSLSQVGQTQYF.

This clonotype was counted at least ten times. V is TRBV5-1 and J is TRBJ2-4; tentatively, D is TRBD2 (5 bases). In germline, CDR1 is SGHRS, CDR2 YFSETQ. Trimming took 5 bases from V and 0 from J, leaving 15 bases between them. This CDR3 contains 16 residues. The CDR3 DNA sequence: TGCGCCAGCAGTATTACAGCGGACCTAGCCAAAAACATTCAGTACTTC. Protein: CASSITADLAKNIQYF.

The chain combines TRBV12-3 or TRBV12-4 with TRBJ1-2; possible D gene TRBD1, 6 bases. The length of the CDR3 is 14 residues. V lost 1 base and J 4 bases, leaving 10 bases between the germline ends. DNA for the CDR3: TGTGCCAGCAGTTTAGTTGGCAGGGGCTATGGCTACACCTTC. Translation gives CASSLVGRGYGYTF.

This sequence joins TRBV7-9 and TRBJ2-7; the D call may be TRBD1 or TRBD2 (5 bases each). CDR3 length: 17 residues. The V and J ends lost 5 bases and 4 bases respectively, with 24 bases between them. CDR1 and CDR2 from the germline V gene are SEHNR and FQNEAQ (reference sequence). CDR3 sequence: CASSRERRRGARYEQYF. Written as DNA, the CDR3 is TGTGCCAGCAGCCGAGAGCGTAGGAGAGGGGCAAGGTACGAGCAGTACTTC.

This clonotype was counted ten times or more. The rearrangement uses TRBV2 and TRBJ1-1; D gene uncertain. V was cut by 4 bases and J by 3 bases, with 15 bases left in between. Germline V gene data show CDR1 as SNHLY and CDR2 as FYNNEI. The CDR3 is 15 residues long. CDR3 nucleotides: TGTGCCAGCAGTGCCTGGACCGATGGGGACACTGAAGCTTTCTTT. It translates to CASSAWTDGDTEAFF. The full variable domain, completed using reference TRBV2 and TRBJ1-1, is EPEVTQTPSHQVTQMGQEVILRCVPISNHLYFYWYRQILGQKVEFLVSFYNNEISEKSEIFDDQFSVERPDGSNFTLKIRSTKLEDSAMYFCASSAWTDGDTEAFFGQGTRLTVV.

This clonotype was picked up many times. The CDR3 sequence is CSAREDINYSNQPQHF. CDR3 nucleotide sequence: TGCAGTGCTAGAGAGGACATTAACTATAGCAATCAGCCCCAGCATTTT. The chain couples TRBV20-1 to TRBJ1-5; perhaps TRBD1 as D (5 bases). The CDR3 loop spans 16 amino acids. In germline, CDR1 is DFQATT, CDR2 SNEGSKA (reference sequence). Trimming shortened V by 0 bases and J by 0 bases, and 12 bases separated the two germline ends.

In DNA form, the CDR3 reads TGTGCCAGCAGCTTAGCGGCGGGGGGGGATATCAATGAGCAGTTCTTC. Translated, it gives CASSLAAGGDINEQFF. This rearrangement joins TRBV7-9 to TRBJ2-1; 9 nucleotides align to TRBD2. CDR3 length: 16 amino acids. In germline, CDR1 is SEHNR, CDR2 FQNEAQ (reference sequence). J was trimmed by 6 bases and V by 0 bases; bases with no gene match: 6.

This clonotype showed up just a few times. V and J are TRBV4-1 and TRBJ1-1; D possibly corresponds to TRBD1 (5 bases). Trimming stripped 3 bases from V and 0 bases from J, with 8 bases between. The CDR3 consists of 14 residues. CDR1 and CDR2 from the germline V gene are MGHRA and YSYEKL. CDR3 DNA: TGCGCCAGCAGCCAGAGCAGGGTGAACACTGAAGCTTTCTTT. As protein: CASSQSRVNTEAFF.

The chain couples TRBV5-5 to TRBJ2-7; 7 bases are shared with TRBD1. Germline V CDR1 and CDR2: SGHKS, YYEKEE (reference sequence). V lost 4 bases and J lost 3; bases outside the gene matches: 4. The CDR3 loop spans 13 amino acids. The CDR3 is CASSAGTVYEQYF. Written as DNA, the CDR3 is TGTGCCAGCAGCGCCGGGACAGTCTACGAGCAGTACTTC.

This clonotype was counted many times. The V call is TRBV7-2, the J call TRBJ1-2; TRBD1 aligns across 8 bases. V lost 1 base and J lost 0; bases outside the gene matches: 4. Germline values: CDR1 SGHTA, CDR2 FQGNSA. This CDR3 has 16 residues. CDR3 region: CASSLVRGLANYGYTF. CDR3 bases: TGTGCCAGCAGCTTAGTCAGGGGGCTCGCTAACTATGGCTACACCTTC.

This clonotype was recorded many times. The chain is built from TRBV10-2 and TRBJ2-1, with TRBD2 matching over 9 bases. There are 17 residues in the CDR3. V was pared by 3 bases and J by 0 bases, with 6 bases of the junction left unmatched. Germline CDR1 reads WSHSY; CDR2 reads SAAADI. CDR3 in DNA: TGCGCCAGCAGTGATTTAGCGGGGGCCTTCTCCTACAATGAGCAGTTCTTC. Translating gives CASSDLAGAFSYNEQFF.

The chain carries TRBV4-2 and TRBJ2-3; 7 bases are a match to TRBD2. This CDR3 is 14 amino acids long. Unmatched junction bases numbered 2, after V lost 1 base and J lost 4 bases. Germline V gene sequence: CDR1 LGHNA, CDR2 YNFKEQ. CDR3 in DNA: TGTGCCAGCAGCCAAGCTCGGGGGGCAGATACGCAGTATTTT. Its translation is CASSQARGADTQYF.